Listed below are T cell receptor beta chains from one sample, sequenced in a study of shared clonotypes between healthy human individuals. The data were produced by immunoSEQ multiplex PCR, yet TCRdb's version contains in-frame clones alone and is incomplete. This table has 950,000 to 1,100,000 clones, under 80% appearing once. Sample: memory CD4+ T cells sorted from blood. The receptors were gathered from a man aged 18-30 years in good health. The CDR3 runs from the conserved cysteine through the conserved F or W. The D gene is left open where the match is weak. Clone sizes are given selectively: once, few, many, or a class where the clone is expanded.

v_call	d_call	j_call	clone_size	cdr3_aa	cdr3_nt
TRBV5-4	NA	TRBJ1-1	NA	CASSAQGMNTEAFF	TGTGCCAGCAGCGCACAGGGAATGAACACTGAAGCTTTCTTT
TRBV18	NA	TRBJ2-7	NA	CASSQIAGDEQYF	TGTGCCAGCTCACAAATCGCAGGGGACGAGCAGTACTTC
TRBV30	NA	TRBJ2-5	few	CAWNGGLETQYF	TGTGCCTGGAATGGGGGGCTGGAGACCCAGTACTTC
TRBV4-3	NA	TRBJ1-2	NA	CASSQPGVNGYTF	TGCGCCAGCAGCCAACCGGGGGTGAATGGCTACACCTTC
TRBV7-2	TRBD2	TRBJ2-7	few	CASSLGGGSFYEQYF	TGTGCCAGCAGCTTAGGCGGGGGATCTTTCTACGAGCAGTACTTC
TRBV7-2	TRBD2	TRBJ2-5	NA	CASSFAGAEETQYF	TGTGCCAGCAGCTTTGCGGGAGCGGAGGAGACCCAGTACTTC
TRBV27	TRBD1	TRBJ2-3	once	CASSLSGTVQNTQYF	TGTGCCAGCAGTTTATCAGGGACAGTGCAAAATACGCAGTATTTT
TRBV30	NA	TRBJ2-2	NA	CAWSVSANTGELFF	TGTGCCTGGAGTGTAAGCGCGAACACCGGGGAGCTGTTTTTT
TRBV2	NA	TRBJ2-3	NA	CASSEEGWSTDTQYF	TGTGCCAGCAGTGAGGAGGGTTGGTCCACAGATACGCAGTATTTT
TRBV19	NA	TRBJ2-7	few	CASSIELSYEQYF	TGTGCCAGTAGTATTGAACTTTCCTACGAGCAGTACTTC
TRBV28	NA	TRBJ2-7	few	CASSLGFAYEQYF	TGTGCCAGCAGTCTCGGATTCGCCTACGAGCAGTACTTC
TRBV15	TRBD1	TRBJ2-7	NA	CATSSTLDRRTYEQYF	TGTGCCACCAGCAGCACGTTGGACAGGAGGACCTACGAGCAGTACTTC
TRBV29-1	NA	TRBJ1-3	NA	CSVPGGNTIYF	TGCAGCGTGCCGGGTGGAAACACCATATATTTT
TRBV5-1	TRBD1	TRBJ2-7	NA	CASSGGQGWNYEQYF	TGCGCCAGCAGCGGGGGACAGGGGTGGAACTACGAGCAGTACTTC
TRBV29-1	NA	TRBJ2-1	NA	CSVKLWVGYEQFF	TGCAGCGTTAAACTTTGGGTGGGCTATGAGCAGTTCTTC
TRBV27	NA	TRBJ2-7	NA	CASRKSGGTSYEQYF	TGTGCCAGCAGAAAAAGTGGCGGGACTTCATACGAGCAGTACTTC
TRBV7-8	TRBD2	TRBJ2-1	NA	CASSWGLTYNEQFF	TGTGCCAGCAGCTGGGGACTAACTTACAATGAGCAGTTCTTC
TRBV13	NA	TRBJ1-2	NA	CASNLRGFNYGYTF	TGTGCCAGCAACCTTAGAGGGTTTAACTATGGCTACACCTTC
TRBV19	TRBD1	TRBJ1-2	many	CATRDRLRQFYGYTF	TGTGCCACCCGGGACAGACTACGTCAGTTTTATGGCTACACCTTC
TRBV6-1	NA	TRBJ2-4	once	CASSEPRTGRDIQYF	TGTGCCAGCAGTGAACCTCGGACAGGGAGGGACATTCAGTACTTC
TRBV28	TRBD1	TRBJ1-2	NA	CASVKGGDYGYTF	TGTGCCAGCGTCAAAGGGGGCGACTATGGCTACACCTTC
TRBV7-9	TRBD1	TRBJ1-5	few	CASSRTGDGQPQHF	TGTGCCAGCAGCCGGACAGGGGACGGTCAGCCCCAGCATTTT
TRBV6-5	TRBD1	TRBJ2-3	NA	CASSLGQGYADTQYF	TGTGCCAGCAGTTTGGGACAGGGGTACGCAGATACGCAGTATTTT
TRBV30	NA	TRBJ2-2	NA	CAWGINTGELFF	TGTGCATGGGGGATTAACACCGGGGAGCTGTTTTTT
TRBV5-1	NA	TRBJ2-7	once	CASSLQDQTYEQYF	TGCGCCAGCAGCCTTCAAGATCAAACCTACGAGCAGTACTTC
TRBV5-6	NA	TRBJ2-3	NA	CASSLRPEGTDTQYF	TGTGCCAGCAGCCTAAGACCCGAGGGCACAGATACGCAGTATTTT
TRBV2	NA	TRBJ1-1	NA	CASNFRGPMNTEAFF	TGTGCCAGCAATTTCCGGGGACCCATGAACACTGAAGCTTTCTTT
TRBV9	NA	TRBJ1-2	once	CASSVDGQKYGYTF	TGTGCCAGCAGCGTAGATGGACAGAAATATGGCTACACCTTC
TRBV30	NA	TRBJ2-1	NA	CAWSVHSATEQFF	TGTGCCTGGAGTGTACATTCGGCAACTGAGCAGTTCTTC
TRBV18	TRBD2	TRBJ2-2	NA	CASSPRLAENTGELFF	TGTGCCAGCTCACCTAGACTAGCGGAAAACACCGGGGAGCTGTTTTTT
TRBV19	TRBD2	TRBJ2-2	NA	CASSISLAVTGELFF	TGTGCCAGTAGTATAAGCCTAGCGGTCACCGGGGAGCTGTTTTTT
TRBV6-5	NA	TRBJ1-1	NA	CASSKGGRTEAFF	TGTGCCAGCAGTAAGGGGGGCAGGACTGAAGCTTTCTTT
TRBV27	NA	TRBJ2-3	NA	CASSQDGIPADTQYF	TGTGCCAGCAGTCAAGACGGGATACCGGCAGATACGCAGTATTTT
TRBV4-2	TRBD2	TRBJ2-1	NA	CASSLLTSGGLSYNEQFF	TGTGCCAGCAGCCTTCTGACTAGCGGGGGGCTCTCTTACAATGAGCAGTTCTTC
TRBV5-8	NA	TRBJ2-7	NA	CASSSLRGFSYEQYF	TGTGCCAGCAGCTCACTTCGGGGATTCTCCTACGAGCAGTACTTC
TRBV7-2	NA	TRBJ1-1	NA	CASSLSGRVDTEAFF	TGTGCCAGCAGCTTATCTGGCAGGGTTGACACTGAAGCTTTCTTT
TRBV7-6	NA	TRBJ2-2	NA	CASSLGRTGELFF	TGTGCCAGCAGCTTAGGACGTACCGGGGAGCTGTTTTTT